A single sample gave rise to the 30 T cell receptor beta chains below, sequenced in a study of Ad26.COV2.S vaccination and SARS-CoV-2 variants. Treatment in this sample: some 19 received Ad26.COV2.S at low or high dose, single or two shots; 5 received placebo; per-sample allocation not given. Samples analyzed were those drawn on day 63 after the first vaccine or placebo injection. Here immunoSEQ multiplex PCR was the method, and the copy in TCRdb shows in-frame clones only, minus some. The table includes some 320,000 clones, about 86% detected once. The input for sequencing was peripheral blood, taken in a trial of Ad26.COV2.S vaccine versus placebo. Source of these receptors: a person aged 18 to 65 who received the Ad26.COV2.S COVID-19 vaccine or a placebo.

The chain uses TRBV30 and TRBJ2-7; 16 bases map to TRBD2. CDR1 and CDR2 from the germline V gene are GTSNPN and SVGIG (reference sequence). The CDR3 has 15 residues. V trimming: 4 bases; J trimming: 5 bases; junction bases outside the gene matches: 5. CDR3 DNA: TGTGCCTGGACGGGACTAGCGGGGGGGCCACACGAGCAGTACTTC. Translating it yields CAWTGLAGGPHEQYF. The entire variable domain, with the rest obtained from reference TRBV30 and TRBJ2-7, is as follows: SQTIHQWPATLVQPVGSPLSLECTVEGTSNPNLYWYRQAAGRGLQLLFYSVGIGQISSEVPQNLSASRPQDRQFILSSKKLLLSDSGFYLCAWTGLAGGPHEQYFGPGTRLTVT.

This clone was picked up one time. This CDR3 reads CASSQDRPTGELFF. As DNA, the CDR3 is TGTGCCAGCAGCCAGGACAGGCCCACCGGGGAGCTGTTTTTT. The genes are TRBV6-5 and TRBJ2-2; 7 nucleotides align to TRBD1. There are 14 residues in the CDR3. The V segment lost 6 bases and the J segment 4 bases; nucleotides outside the gene matches: 5. Germline-derived CDR1 and CDR2 are MNHEY and SVGAGI.

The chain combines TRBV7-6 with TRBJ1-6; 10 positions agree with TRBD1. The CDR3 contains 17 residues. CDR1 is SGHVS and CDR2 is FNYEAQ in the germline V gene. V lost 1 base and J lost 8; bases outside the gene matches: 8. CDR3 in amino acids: CASSLVPAGQGDSPLHF. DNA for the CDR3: TGTGCCAGCAGCTTAGTGCCTGCTGGACAGGGGGATTCACCCCTCCACTTT.

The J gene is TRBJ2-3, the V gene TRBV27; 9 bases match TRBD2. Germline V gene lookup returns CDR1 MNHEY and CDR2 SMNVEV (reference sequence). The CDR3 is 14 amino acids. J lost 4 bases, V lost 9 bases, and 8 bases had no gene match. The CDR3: CASWLAGIPDTQYF. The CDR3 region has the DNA TGTGCCAGTTGGCTAGCGGGGATCCCAGATACGCAGTATTTT.

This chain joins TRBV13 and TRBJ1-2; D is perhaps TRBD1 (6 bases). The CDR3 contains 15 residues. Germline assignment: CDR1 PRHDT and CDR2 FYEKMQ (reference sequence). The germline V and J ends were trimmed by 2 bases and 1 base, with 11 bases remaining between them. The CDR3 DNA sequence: TGTGCCAGCAGCTTAAAGGGGGGAGGTAACTATGGCTACACCTTC. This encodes CASSLKGGGNYGYTF.

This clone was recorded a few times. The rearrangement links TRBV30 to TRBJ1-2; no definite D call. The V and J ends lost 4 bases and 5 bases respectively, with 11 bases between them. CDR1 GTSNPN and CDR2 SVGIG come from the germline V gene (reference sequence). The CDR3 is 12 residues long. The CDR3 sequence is CAWITTAYGYTF. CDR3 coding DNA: TGTGCCTGGATTACAACTGCTTATGGCTACACCTTC.

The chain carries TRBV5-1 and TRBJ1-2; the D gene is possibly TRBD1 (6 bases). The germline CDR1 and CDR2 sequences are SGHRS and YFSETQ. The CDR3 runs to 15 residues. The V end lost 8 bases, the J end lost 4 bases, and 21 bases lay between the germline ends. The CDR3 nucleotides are TGCGCCAGTAAACAGGACAGTCAGCACGCCTATGGCTACACCTTC. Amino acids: CASKQDSQHAYGYTF.

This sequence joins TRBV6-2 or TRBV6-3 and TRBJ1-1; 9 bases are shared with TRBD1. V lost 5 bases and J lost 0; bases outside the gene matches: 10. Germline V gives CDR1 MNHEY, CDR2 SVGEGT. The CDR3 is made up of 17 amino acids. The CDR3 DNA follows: TGTGCCAGCAGTCCCTTCGGGACAGGGCTCATGAACACTGAAGCTTTCTTT. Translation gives CASSPFGTGLMNTEAFF.

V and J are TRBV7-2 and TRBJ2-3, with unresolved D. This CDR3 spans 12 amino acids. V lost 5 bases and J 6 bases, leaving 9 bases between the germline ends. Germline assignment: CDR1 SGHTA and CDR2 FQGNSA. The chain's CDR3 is CASSTSQDTQYF. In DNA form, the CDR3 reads TGTGCCAGCAGCACTTCACAGGATACGCAGTATTTT.

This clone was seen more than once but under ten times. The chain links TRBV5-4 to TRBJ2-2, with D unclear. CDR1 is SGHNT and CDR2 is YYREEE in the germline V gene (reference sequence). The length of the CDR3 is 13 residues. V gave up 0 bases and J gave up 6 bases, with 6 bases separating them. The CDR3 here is CASSLARSGELFF. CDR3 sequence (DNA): TGTGCCAGCAGCTTGGCAAGATCCGGGGAGCTGTTTTTT. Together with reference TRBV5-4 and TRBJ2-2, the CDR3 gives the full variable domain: ETGVTQSPTHLIKTRGQQVTLRCSSQSGHNTVSWYQQALGQGPQFIFQYYREEENGRGNFPPRFSGLQFPNYSSELNVNALELDDSALYLCASSLARSGELFFGEGSRLTVL.

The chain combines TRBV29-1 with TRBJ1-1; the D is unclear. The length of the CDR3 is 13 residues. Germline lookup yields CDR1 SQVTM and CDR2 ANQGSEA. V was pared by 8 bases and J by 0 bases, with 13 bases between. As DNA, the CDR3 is TGCAGCACCCTCGGGCAGATGAACACTGAAGCTTTCTTT. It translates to CSTLGQMNTEAFF.

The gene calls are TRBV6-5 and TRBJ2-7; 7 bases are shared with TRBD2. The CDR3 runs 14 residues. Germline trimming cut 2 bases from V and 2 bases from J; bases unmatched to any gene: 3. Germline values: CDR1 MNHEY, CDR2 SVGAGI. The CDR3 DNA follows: TGTGCCAGCAGTTACGGAGGGACTACCTACGAGCAGTACTTC. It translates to CASSYGGTTYEQYF.

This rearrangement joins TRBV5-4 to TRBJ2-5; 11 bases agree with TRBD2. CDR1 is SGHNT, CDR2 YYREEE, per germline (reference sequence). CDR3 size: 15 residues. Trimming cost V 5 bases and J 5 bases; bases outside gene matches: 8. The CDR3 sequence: CASRKRLAGLETQYF. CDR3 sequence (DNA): TGTGCCAGCAGGAAGAGACTAGCGGGGTTGGAGACCCAGTACTTC.

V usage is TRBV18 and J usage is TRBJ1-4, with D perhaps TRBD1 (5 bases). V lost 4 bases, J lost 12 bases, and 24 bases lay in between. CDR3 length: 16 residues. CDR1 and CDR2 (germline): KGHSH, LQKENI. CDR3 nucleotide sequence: TGTGCCAGCTCACTCCACCCGCTGGGGACTGAAGGTCAACTGTTTTTT. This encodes CASSLHPLGTEGQLFF.

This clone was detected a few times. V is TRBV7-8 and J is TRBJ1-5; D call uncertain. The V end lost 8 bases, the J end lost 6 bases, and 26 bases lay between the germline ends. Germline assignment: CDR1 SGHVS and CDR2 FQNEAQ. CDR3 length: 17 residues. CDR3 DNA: TGTGCCAGCGCCTTGGCCCGGAGGGCCAATCCGGGTCAGCCCCAGCATTTT. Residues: CASALARRANPGQPQHF.

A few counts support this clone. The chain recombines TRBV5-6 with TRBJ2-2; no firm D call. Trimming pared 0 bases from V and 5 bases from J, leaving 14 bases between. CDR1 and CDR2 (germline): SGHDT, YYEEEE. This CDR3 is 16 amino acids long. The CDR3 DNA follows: TGTGCCAGCAGCTTGGGGCTGACCCTAGGGACCGGGGAGCTGTTTTTT. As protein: CASSLGLTLGTGELFF.

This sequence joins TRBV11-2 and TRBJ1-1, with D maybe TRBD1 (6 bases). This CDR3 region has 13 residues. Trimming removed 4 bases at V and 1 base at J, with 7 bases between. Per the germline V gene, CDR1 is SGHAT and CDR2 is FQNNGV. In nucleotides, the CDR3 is TGTGCCAGCAGCTCACAGGGGAACACTGAAGCTTTCTTT. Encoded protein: CASSSQGNTEAFF.

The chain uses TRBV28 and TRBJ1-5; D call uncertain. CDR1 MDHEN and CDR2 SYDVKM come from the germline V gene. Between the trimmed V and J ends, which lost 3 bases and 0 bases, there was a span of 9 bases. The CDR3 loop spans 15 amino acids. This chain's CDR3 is CASSFQPYSNQPQHF. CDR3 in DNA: TGTGCCAGCAGTTTCCAGCCCTATAGCAATCAGCCCCAGCATTTT.

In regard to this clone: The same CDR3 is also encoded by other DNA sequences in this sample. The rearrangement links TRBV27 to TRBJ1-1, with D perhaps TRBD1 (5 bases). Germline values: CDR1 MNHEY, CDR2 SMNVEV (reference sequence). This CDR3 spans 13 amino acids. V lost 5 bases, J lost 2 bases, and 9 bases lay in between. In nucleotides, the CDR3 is TGTGCCAGCAGTCTGCAGGGAAACACTGAAGCTTTCTTT. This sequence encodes CASSLQGNTEAFF.

The CDR3 reads CAWSVRGNEQFF. CDR3 nucleotide sequence: TGTGCCTGGAGTGTACGAGGTAATGAGCAGTTCTTC. The V call is TRBV30, the J call TRBJ2-1; no clear D gene. Trimming took off 0 bases at V and 7 bases at J, with 7 bases between the two ends. CDR3 size: 12 residues. Germline V gene lookup returns CDR1 GTSNPN and CDR2 SVGIG (reference sequence).

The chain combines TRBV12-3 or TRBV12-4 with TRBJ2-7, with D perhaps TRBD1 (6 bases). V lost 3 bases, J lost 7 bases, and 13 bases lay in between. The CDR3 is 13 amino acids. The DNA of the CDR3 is TGTGCCAGCAGTTTCTGGGGGCAGGGGGAGCAGTACTTC. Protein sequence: CASSFWGQGEQYF.

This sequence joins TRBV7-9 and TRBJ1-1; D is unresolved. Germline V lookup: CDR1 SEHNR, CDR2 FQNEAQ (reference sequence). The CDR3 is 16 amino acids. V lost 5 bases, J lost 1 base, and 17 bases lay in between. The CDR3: CASSRSTPQENTEAFF. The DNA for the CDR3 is TGTGCCAGCAGCCGCTCAACCCCTCAGGAGAACACTGAAGCTTTCTTT.

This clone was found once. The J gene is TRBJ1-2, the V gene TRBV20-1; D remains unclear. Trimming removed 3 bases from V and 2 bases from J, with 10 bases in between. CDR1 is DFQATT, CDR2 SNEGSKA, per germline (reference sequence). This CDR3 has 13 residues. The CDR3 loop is CSASWLGNYGYTF. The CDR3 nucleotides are TGCAGTGCTAGTTGGCTGGGCAACTATGGCTACACCTTC.

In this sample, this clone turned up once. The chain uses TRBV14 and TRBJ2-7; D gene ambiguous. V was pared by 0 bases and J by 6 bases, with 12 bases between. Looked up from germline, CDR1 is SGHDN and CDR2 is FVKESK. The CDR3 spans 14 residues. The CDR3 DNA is TGTGCCAGCAGCCAAGATCTCAGGTCCGCCGAGCAGTACTTC. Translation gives CASSQDLRSAEQYF.

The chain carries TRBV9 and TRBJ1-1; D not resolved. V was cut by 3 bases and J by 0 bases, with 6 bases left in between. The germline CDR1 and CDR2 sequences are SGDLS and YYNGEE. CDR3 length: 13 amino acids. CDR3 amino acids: CASSEVLNTEAFF. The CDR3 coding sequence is TGTGCCAGCAGCGAGGTATTGAACACTGAAGCTTTCTTT.

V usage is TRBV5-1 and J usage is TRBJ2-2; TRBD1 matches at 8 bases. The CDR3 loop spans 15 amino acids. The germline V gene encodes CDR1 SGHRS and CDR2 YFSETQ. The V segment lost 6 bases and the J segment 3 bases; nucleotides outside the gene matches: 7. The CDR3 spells CASTPMTGDTGELFF. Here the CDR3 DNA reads TGCGCCAGCACCCCTATGACAGGGGACACCGGGGAGCTGTTTTTT.

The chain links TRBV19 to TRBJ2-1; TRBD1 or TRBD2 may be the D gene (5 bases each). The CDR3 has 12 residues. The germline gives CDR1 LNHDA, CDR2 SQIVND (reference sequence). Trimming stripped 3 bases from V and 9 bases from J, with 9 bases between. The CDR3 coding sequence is TGTGCCAGTAGTATCGGGGCGGCTGAGCAGTTCTTC. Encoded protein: CASSIGAAEQFF.

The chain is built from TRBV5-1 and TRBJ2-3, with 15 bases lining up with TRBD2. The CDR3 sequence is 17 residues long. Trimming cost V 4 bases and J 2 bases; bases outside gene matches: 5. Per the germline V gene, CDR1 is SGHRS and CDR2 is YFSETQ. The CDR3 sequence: CASSRGTSGGYTDTQYF. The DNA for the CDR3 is TGCGCCAGCAGCCGCGGGACTAGCGGGGGGTACACAGATACGCAGTATTTT.

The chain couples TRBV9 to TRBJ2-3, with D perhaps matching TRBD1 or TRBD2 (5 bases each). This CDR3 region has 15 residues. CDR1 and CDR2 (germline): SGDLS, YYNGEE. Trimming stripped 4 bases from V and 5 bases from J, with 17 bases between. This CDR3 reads CASSLSVGEIDTQYF. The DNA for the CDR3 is TGTGCCAGCAGCTTAAGCGTGGGGGAAATAGATACGCAGTATTTT.

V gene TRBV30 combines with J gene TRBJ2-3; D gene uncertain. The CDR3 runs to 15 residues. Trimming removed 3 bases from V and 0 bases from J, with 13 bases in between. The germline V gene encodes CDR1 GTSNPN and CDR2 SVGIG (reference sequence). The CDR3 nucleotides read TGTGCCTGGAGCGGTGAAGGGAAAAGCACAGATACGCAGTATTTT. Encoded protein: CAWSGEGKSTDTQYF.